The subject of this entry is one TCR beta chain. Its antigen is currently unknown. The CDR3 totals 14 residues. Between the trimmed V and J ends, which lost 5 bases and 0 bases, there was a span of 10 bases. Germline V gene sequence: CDR1 SEHNR, CDR2 FQNEAQ (reference sequence). The sample originates from a study of CD8 T cells in Susac syndrome. General study findings and limits: Clonal CD8+ expansion in Susac was highest in TEMRA cells and active patients.

RNA amounts of about 0.5 to 1 ug underwent reverse transcription with random hexamers. TCRdb redid the calling of the immunoSEQ multiplex PCR reads with MiXCR, one entry per CDR3 protein. The data show approximately 190,000 distinct CDR3 sequences, 85% to 95% seen once. The chain has TRBV7-9 and TRBJ1-1; no firm D call. The sample was CD8+ T cells from PBMCs. The clonotype originates from a human donor with Susac syndrome. This CDR3 reads CASSPLLVNTEAFF. In DNA form, the CDR3 reads TGTGCCAGCAGCCCCCTCTTGGTGAACACTGAAGCTTTCTTT. The full variable domain, completed using reference TRBV7-9 and TRBJ1-1, is DTGVSQNPRHKITKRGQNVTFRCDPISEHNRLYWYRQTLGQGPEFLTYFQNEAQLEKSRLLSDRFSAERPKGSFSTLEIQRTEQGDSAMYLCASSPLLVNTEAFFGQGTRLTVV.